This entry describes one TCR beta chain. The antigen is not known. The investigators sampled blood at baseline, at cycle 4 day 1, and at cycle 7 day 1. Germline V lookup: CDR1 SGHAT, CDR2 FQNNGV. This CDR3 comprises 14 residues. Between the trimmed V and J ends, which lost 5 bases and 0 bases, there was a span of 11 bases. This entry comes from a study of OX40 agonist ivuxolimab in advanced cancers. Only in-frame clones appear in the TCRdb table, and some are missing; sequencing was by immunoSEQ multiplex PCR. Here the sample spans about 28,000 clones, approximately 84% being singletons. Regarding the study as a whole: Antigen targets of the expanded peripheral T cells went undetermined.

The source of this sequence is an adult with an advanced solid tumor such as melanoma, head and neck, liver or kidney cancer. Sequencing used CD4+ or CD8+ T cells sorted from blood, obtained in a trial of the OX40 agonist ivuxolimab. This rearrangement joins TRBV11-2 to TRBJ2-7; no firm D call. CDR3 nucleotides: TGTGCCAGCAGCCCAGAGGTGATCTCCTACGAGCAGTACTTC. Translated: CASSPEVISYEQYF. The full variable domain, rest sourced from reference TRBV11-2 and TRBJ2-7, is EAGVAQSPRYKIIEKRQSVAFWCNPISGHATLYWYQQILGQGPKLLIQFQNNGVVDDSQLPKDRFSAERLKGVDSTLKIQPAKLEDSAVYLCASSPEVISYEQYFGPGTRLTVT.